This T cell receptor beta chain emerged from a study of shared clonotypes between healthy human individuals (dated by TCRdb to about 2020). About the investigation overall: A few men and two women, aged 18 to 49 years, made up the cohort. For each donor, three plates each were used for CD4 naive and CD4 memory, two plates were used for CD8 naive, and one plate was used for CD8 memory. To estimate repertoire size and how much clonotype sharing occurs between individuals, the study deeply sequenced the blood TCR repertoires of a handful of healthy adults. Different laboratories and diverse techniques were used to prepare libraries and sequence TCR repertoires, to increase sequencing depth and limit assay-specific biases. Between about 0.85 and 9.5 billion PBMCs per donor were obtained by leukapheresis. What the study reported, not specific to this receptor: Sampling was limited to blood, and TCR repertoires in tissue likely differ from TCR repertoires in blood. The genetic and exposure-history diversity represented was limited by the small number of donors. Estimated clonotype richness was generally larger for naive than for memory subsets. Sharing across a handful of donors was observed for around 5% of naive CD4, 3.5% of naive CD8, over 2% of memory CD4, and over 0.3% of memory CD8 clonotypes. Incomplete sequencing was indicated by rarefaction of sorted-subset datasets, despite the large sequencing depth. Pairwise subsampling indicated that sequencing depth was expected to affect the degree of clonotype sharing among donors. Compared with non-shared clonotypes, clonotypes shared by all four sorted-subset donors had higher generation probabilities.

Comment on this clone: Its target antigen remains unknown. No quality values exist for individual bases; no much larger clone is one base distant.

TCR CDR3 regions were amplified from genomic DNA by multiplex PCR using the deep immunoSEQ assay. Genomic DNA extracted from each cell subset was distributed evenly over all wells of several immunoSEQ 96-well plates, and each plate served as one replicate. For sorted subsets, approximately 190 ng genomic DNA, equal to approximately 30,000 T cell genomes, was loaded into each replicate PCR. Purified libraries were measured with a Qubit 3.0 fluorometer, size-checked on a Bioanalyzer 2100, and measured again with the KAPA Library Quantification kit. A separate single-read 150-cycle Illumina NextSeq 550 flow cell was used to sequence each immunoSEQ 96-well plate. The original pipeline was this. Because the immunoSEQ output held only junctional sequences and lacked quality scores, the filtering could not match the filtering applied to full-length reads. To assign V/J genes and CDR3, sequences were annotated against IMGT germline references using PyIR, a Python wrapper for IgBLAST v1.9. Any read was removed if the V/J assignment was weak (E-value above 1e-6), the CDR3 was missing, or the read contained stop codons, out-of-frame junctions, or ambiguous translated residues. V3J clonotypes were defined as sequences sharing the same inferred V gene, J gene, and CDR3 amino acid sequence. Percentage overlap between repertoires was calculated by dividing the number of shared unique clonotypes by the size of the smaller repertoire. RTK rarefaction, the Chao1 estimator, and Recon v2.1 estimates of unobserved clonotypes were used to assess repertoire richness. Generation probabilities for all TCRbeta clonotypes obtained by the gDNA method from a few donors were computed using OLGA. Here the immuneACCESS table is served through TCRdb, limited to in-frame sequences with V and J called. Missing clones are a known gap in these copies; in checked studies unresolved V genes cover under half, and the rest lacks a known reason. V, J and clone size are taken as reported in that table, and D and trimming were inferred from the DNA itself. This sample has under 1,900,000 clones in its table, and approximately 98.5% of those were observed once. The top ten clones comprise roughly 0.36% of the sample.

The germline V gene sets CDR1 to SGHVS and CDR2 to FNYEAQ. Trimming leaves V shorter by 4 bases and J shorter by 4 bases, with the junction holding 12 bases beyond the gene matches. Inclusive of the bounding cysteine and phenylalanine, the CDR3 is 16 residues long. The entry retains the CDR3 DNA only, 48 bases that are in frame from base 1. Healthy HIV-negative adults with no recently reported acute infections or vaccinations were included as donors. Every donor was a Caucasian adult residing in Nashville, Tennessee, USA. Magnetic negative selection was used to enrich CD4+ T cells, after which naive cells were positively selected on CD45RA and the negative fraction became the memory subset. Blood was obtained by leukapheresis, after which PBMCs were separated by Ficoll-Histopaque density gradient centrifugation and cryopreserved in liquid nitrogen vapor phase. Analytical flow cytometry was used to check the purity and quantity of every magnetically sorted T cell population. Genomic DNA was isolated from every sorted fraction and measured by UV absorbance on a Nanodrop 2000c.

The receptor was isolated from a man aged 25-40 years in good health. This chain is built from TRBV7-6 and TRBJ2-7, with 8 bases matching TRBD2. The sample consisted of naive CD4+ T cells sorted from blood. Sample cell subset or site, as interpreted from the label and publication: CD45RA+ positively selected. This receptor carries the CDR3 CASSSERRAGGYEQYF. The bases read TGTGCCAGCAGCTCCGAGAGGAGGGCGGGGGGATACGAGCAGTACTTC.